This T cell receptor (beta chain) is drawn from a study of CD8 T cells in Susac syndrome. Study at large: At the time their blood was drawn, patients with Susac syndrome were either therapy-naive, on corticosteroids (with some of them also receiving intravenous immunoglobulin), or on intravenous immunoglobulin alone.

With random hexamers, reverse transcription was performed on about 0.5 to 1 ug of RNA. TCRdb analysed the immunoSEQ multiplex PCR reads with MiXCR anew, one entry per CDR3 protein. The sample has roughly 100,000 distinct CDR3 sequences, around 96% seen once. This TCR was sampled from a human donor with Susac syndrome. What was sequenced was CD8+ T cells from PBMCs.

CDR3 amino acids: CASRANTGELFF. Written as DNA, the CDR3 is TGTGCCAGCCGGGCGAACACCGGGGAGCTGTTTTTT. The chain links TRBV9 to TRBJ2-2, with D unclear. Germline CDR1 SGDLS, CDR2 YYNGEE. The CDR3 has 12 amino acids. The V gene lost 7 bases and the J gene lost 0 bases, with 4 bases spanning the gap.